This TCR beta chain originates from a study of T cells after yellow fever vaccination (dated by TCRdb to 2018 to 2020). About the full investigation: Libraries from fractions with low cell numbers were prepared with the SMART-Seq v4 Ultra Low Input RNA kit. To follow T-cell clones before and after primary and booster YFV17D yellow fever vaccination, bulk TCR alpha and beta repertoires were sequenced over time. Two healthy male donors, one aged 18 to 29 and one aged 30 to 40 years, were included in the cohort. Bulk PBMC replicates and cell subsets were isolated from blood drawn at multiple timepoints before and after both primary and secondary immunization. Results the study describes overall, beyond this receptor: A small fraction of clonotypes appeared in both the CD4 and CD8 compartments, likely as a result of convergent recombination. Computational filtering was required because FACS-sorted repertoires could contain abundant contaminating clonotypes from the bulk population. Compared with the primary T-cell response, the secondary T-cell response was weaker but faster, peaking on day 5 rather than day 15. After the booster, most of the clones that had expanded following primary vaccination were detected again (about 95% of CD4 and more than 85% of CD8), which suggests that memory was broadly maintained. The study included only two donors, which limits how far the findings can be generalized.

Remarks on this clonotype: Its cognate antigen has yet to be identified. Base quality data are lacking; no much larger clone is found one base away.

The treatment or condition label here, explained by the study, means: live attenuated yellow fever vaccine strain. At each blood-draw timepoint, two biological replicates of bulk PBMCs were collected. A standard Ficoll-Paque protocol was used to isolate PBMCs from peripheral blood. TriZol was used to extract RNA from bulk PBMCs, CD4 and CD8 fractions, and dextramer-positive and dextramer-negative fractions. The CDR1 and CDR2 encoded by the germline V gene (reference sequence) are DFQATT and SNEGSKA. CDR3 length: 14 amino acids, cysteine to phenylalanine. Only the CDR3 DNA is retained, 42 bases long and in frame from the first base. V and J lose 5 bases and 2 bases, and a span of 16 bases separates them. TCR cDNA was synthesized by 5'RACE template switching, which introduced a universal primer site and unique molecular identifiers. Priming of cDNA synthesis was performed from both the TCR alpha and TCR beta constant segments. Library amplification used two PCR steps, and the second PCR step added sample barcodes and sequencing adapters. Sequencing of libraries was performed on Illumina HiSeq 2500 (2x100 bp) or NovaSeq (2x150 bp). The original methods were these. Demultiplexing of reads and collapsing into UMI consensus sequences were performed with MIGEC, and V(D)J alignment was carried out with MiXCR. Vaccine-responding clonotypes were defined with edgeR using replicate PBMC samples, requiring FDR below 0.01 and a log2 fold change above 5 up to day 15. Each bulk clonotype was labeled CD4 or CD8 based on which sequenced repertoire, CD4 or CD8, contained the clonotype at higher abundance. TCRdb applied fastp at Q25 and MiXCR to the public reads, then kept only in-frame beta chains. Each record represents a unique CDR3 protein, reported with the most common genes and DNA among its rows. TCRdb, not the authors, supplied the V and J calls. The sample records about 400,000 distinct CDR3 sequences, around a tenth of which are singletons. Around 18% of the sample is taken by the ten largest.

Here the sequenced sample was PBMCs, taken on the day of the first yellow fever vaccination. The chain links TRBV20-1 with TRBJ2-7, and the D gene may be TRBD1, 6 bases matching. This clonotype was sampled from a man aged 18 to 35 who received the YFV17D yellow fever vaccine. At the DNA level, the sequence is TGCAGTGCTGCTACAGGGAAAACGGCCTACGAGCAGTACTTC. This is translated as CSAATGKTAYEQYF.